Listed here are 3 T cell receptor beta chains from one sample, sequenced in a study of T cells after yellow fever vaccination. TCRdb re-derived calls from the 5' RACE reads in MiXCR, one entry per CDR3 protein. The data contain about 150,000 distinct CDR3 sequences, approximately 6.6% of them singletons. This material consisted of CD4+ T cells sorted from PBMCs, taken 10 days after the yellow fever booster vaccination. These TCRs come from a man aged 25 to 40 who received the YFV17D yellow fever vaccine.

This clonotype was seen ten or more times. The chain is built from TRBV18 and TRBJ1-2; 8 nucleotides line up with TRBD1. The CDR3 totals 14 residues. Trimming removed 1 base from V and 6 bases from J; junction bases left unmatched: 4. Germline V gene lookup returns CDR1 KGHSH and CDR2 LQKENI. The CDR3 reads CASSPQGQGDGYTF. The DNA for the CDR3 is TGTGCCAGCTCACCACAAGGACAGGGTGATGGCTACACCTTC.

This clonotype was observed at least ten times. This chain uses TRBV14 with TRBJ2-5; D may be TRBD2 (6 bases). Germline-derived CDR1 and CDR2 are SGHDN and FVKESK. V was cut by 6 bases and J by 1 base, with 15 bases left in between. This CDR3 has 15 residues. The CDR3 loop is CASSQLLGGQETQYF. The CDR3 DNA reads TGTGCCAGCAGTCAACTTCTCGGGGGCCAAGAGACCCAGTACTTC.

This clonotype was observed many times. This chain joins TRBV5-1 and TRBJ2-3; D gene uncertain. The germline CDR1 and CDR2 sequences are SGHRS and YFSETQ. The V end lost 4 bases, the J end lost 6 bases, and 9 bases lay between the germline ends. The CDR3 contains 12 residues. CDR3 in DNA: TGCGCCAGCAGCCCCCAGTTGGATACGCAGTATTTT. Translation: CASSPQLDTQYF.